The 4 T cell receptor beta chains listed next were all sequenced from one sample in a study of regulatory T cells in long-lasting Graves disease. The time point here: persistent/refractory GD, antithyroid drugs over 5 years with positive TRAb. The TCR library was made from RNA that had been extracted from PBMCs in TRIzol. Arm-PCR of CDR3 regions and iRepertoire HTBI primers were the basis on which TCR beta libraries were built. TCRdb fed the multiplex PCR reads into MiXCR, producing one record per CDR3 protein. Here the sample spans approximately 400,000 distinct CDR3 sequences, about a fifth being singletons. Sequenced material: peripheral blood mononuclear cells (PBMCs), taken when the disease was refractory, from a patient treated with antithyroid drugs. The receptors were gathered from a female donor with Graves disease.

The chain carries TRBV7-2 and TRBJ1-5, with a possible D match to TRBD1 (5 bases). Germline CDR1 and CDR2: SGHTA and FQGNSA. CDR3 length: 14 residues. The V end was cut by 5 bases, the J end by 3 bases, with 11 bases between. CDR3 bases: TGTGCCAGCAGCACAGGACTAAACAATCAGCCCCAGCATTTT. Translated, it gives CASSTGLNNQPQHF.

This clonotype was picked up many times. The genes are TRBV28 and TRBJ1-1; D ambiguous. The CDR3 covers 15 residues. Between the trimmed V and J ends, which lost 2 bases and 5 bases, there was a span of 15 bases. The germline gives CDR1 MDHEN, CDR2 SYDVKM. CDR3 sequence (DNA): TGTGCCAGCAGTTTAAATTCAGCGGGGTGGACTGAAGCTTTCTTT. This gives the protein CASSLNSAGWTEAFF.

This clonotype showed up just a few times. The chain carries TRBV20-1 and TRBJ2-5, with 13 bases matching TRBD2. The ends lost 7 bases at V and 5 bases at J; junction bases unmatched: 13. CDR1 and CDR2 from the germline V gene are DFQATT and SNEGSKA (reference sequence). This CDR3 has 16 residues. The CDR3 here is CSGWGQTSGRRETQYF. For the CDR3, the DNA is TGCAGTGGCTGGGGGCAGACTAGCGGGAGGAGGGAGACCCAGTACTTC.

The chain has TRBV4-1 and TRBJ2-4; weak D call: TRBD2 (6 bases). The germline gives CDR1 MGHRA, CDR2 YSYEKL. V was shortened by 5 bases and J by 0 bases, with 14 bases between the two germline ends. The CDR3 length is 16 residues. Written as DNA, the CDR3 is TGCGCCAGCAGCGAGGGACTGACGATAGCCAAAAACATTCAGTACTTC. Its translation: CASSEGLTIAKNIQYF.